Following are 20 T cell receptor beta chains from one sample sequenced in a study of T-cell reconstitution after alpha-beta-depleted transplantation in children. Using unique molecular identifiers, the investigators prepared the TCRbeta library. Each CDR3 protein gets one entry after TCRdb re-called the PCR reads with MiXCR. The table records some 180,000 distinct CDR3 sequences, roughly 6.6% of them present only once. The material sequenced was PBMCs, taken before TCRalphabeta/CD19-depleted stem cell transplant. These receptors originate from a boy between 2 and 10 years old with acute lymphoblastic leukemia, due to receive a stem cell transplant.

The table lists this clonotype with a few counts. The chain recombines TRBV27 with TRBJ2-1, with TRBD2 matching over 11 bases. This CDR3 is 16 amino acids long. Germline CDR1 MNHEY, CDR2 SMNVEV (reference sequence). V dropped 4 bases and J dropped 3; count of bases not matched to a gene: 5. The CDR3 DNA reads TGTGCCAGCAGTTACCTGACTAGCGGGGACTACAATGAGCAGTTCTTC. This codes for CASSYLTSGDYNEQFF.

This clonotype was picked up a small number of times. V gene TRBV2 combines with J gene TRBJ2-7, with a weak D call TRBD2 (5 bases). Germline values: CDR1 SNHLY, CDR2 FYNNEI. CDR3 size: 14 residues. V shed 6 bases and J shed 6 bases, with 18 bases lying between them. The CDR3, as DNA: TGTGCCAGCAGGTACGAGACTACCTCTGGCGAGCAGTACTTC. It yields the protein CASRYETTSGEQYF.

The chain carries TRBV5-5 and TRBJ1-1; D gene uncertain. Germline assignment: CDR1 SGHKS and CDR2 YYEKEE (reference sequence). V lost 4 bases to trimming and J lost 7 bases, with 14 bases between them. The CDR3 has 13 amino acids. The CDR3 is CASSPTRLDEAFF. CDR3 DNA sequence: TGTGCCAGCAGCCCAACCCGGTTGGATGAAGCTTTCTTT.

This clonotype appeared many times. The genes are TRBV28 and TRBJ1-6; D remains unclear. The CDR3 covers 14 residues. Trimming cost V 2 bases and J 2 bases, with 4 bases left between them. Germline values: CDR1 MDHEN, CDR2 SYDVKM. CDR3 sequence reads: CASSLQPYNSPLHF. In DNA form, the CDR3 reads TGTGCCAGCAGTTTACAGCCCTATAATTCACCCCTCCACTTT. The full variable domain, in which reference TRBV28 and TRBJ1-6 provide the parts outside the CDR3, is DVKVTQSSRYLVKRTGEKVFLECVQDMDHENMFWYRQDPGLGLRLIYFSYDVKMKEKGDIPEGYSVSREKKERFSLILESASTNQTSMYLCASSLQPYNSPLHFGNGTRLTVT.

This clonotype has a handful of counts. The chain recombines TRBV28 with TRBJ2-3; TRBD2 agrees at 8 bases. V lost 4 bases and J lost 5; bases outside the gene matches: 11. Germline-derived CDR1 and CDR2 are MDHEN and SYDVKM. This CDR3 spans 16 amino acids. CDR3 sequence: CASSSLSGGEQDTQYF. The DNA for the CDR3 is TGTGCCAGCAGTTCCCTTTCGGGAGGGGAACAAGATACGCAGTATTTT.

This clonotype occurred many times. The chain combines TRBV28 with TRBJ2-5; unclear D gene. The CDR3 is made up of 11 amino acids. Germline V gene data show CDR1 as MDHEN and CDR2 as SYDVKM. V dropped 7 bases and J dropped 4 bases, with 7 bases sitting between them. As DNA, the CDR3 is TGTGCCAGCAATACCCGAGAGACCCAGTACTTC. This translates into CASNTRETQYF.

This clonotype was detected ten times or more. The CDR3 spells CASRILDRQLYSNQPQHF. The CDR3 nucleotides are TGTGCCAGCAGAATTTTAGATCGACAGTTGTATAGCAATCAGCCCCAGCATTTT. This chain uses TRBV28 with TRBJ1-5; D is perhaps TRBD1 (5 bases). Trimming removed 6 bases from V and 0 bases from J, with 21 bases in between. This CDR3 has 18 residues. Germline CDR1 is MDHEN and CDR2 is SYDVKM.

This clonotype showed up many times. The chain combines TRBV29-1 with TRBJ1-2; TRBD1 matches 7 bases. This CDR3 spans 14 amino acids. Losses at the gene ends were 0 bases for V and 4 bases for J; bases not matched to a gene: 5. Germline CDR1 reads SQVTM; CDR2 reads ANQGSEA. CDR3 sequence reads: CSVEDQYRGYGYTF. CDR3 DNA sequence: TGCAGCGTTGAAGATCAGTACAGGGGCTATGGCTACACCTTC.

The chain combines TRBV4-2 with TRBJ2-3; D call uncertain. Germline CDR1 is LGHNA and CDR2 is YNFKEQ. V was trimmed by 4 bases and J by 1 base, leaving 9 bases between them. This CDR3 contains 14 residues. The CDR3 here is CASSPSWGTDTQYF. CDR3 bases: TGTGCCAGCAGCCCGAGCTGGGGCACAGATACGCAGTATTTT.

At least ten counts were recorded for this clonotype. V usage is TRBV28 and J usage is TRBJ2-7; possibly TRBD2 for D (7 bases). Germline CDR1 MDHEN, CDR2 SYDVKM. V was clipped by 6 bases and J by 7 bases, with 19 bases between them. This CDR3 has 14 amino acids. The CDR3 DNA follows: TGTGCCAGCAGCCCCGTTTTGAGGGGGGGTGAGCAGTACTTC. It translates to CASSPVLRGGEQYF.

This clonotype has a count of ten or more. The chain is built from TRBV5-1 and TRBJ2-5, with 8 nucleotides matching TRBD1. With V trimmed by 1 base and J by 5 bases, 4 bases remained unmatched. The CDR3 length is 14 residues. From germline, CDR1 is SGHRS and CDR2 YFSETQ. The CDR3 reads CASSLQGARETQYF. In DNA form, the CDR3 reads TGCGCCAGCAGCTTGCAGGGGGCGCGGGAGACCCAGTACTTC.

This clonotype was detected ten times or more. CDR3 in amino acids: CASSYGGPTYNEQFF. The CDR3 DNA sequence: TGTGCCAGCAGTTATGGGGGGCCCACCTACAATGAGCAGTTCTTC. The rearrangement links TRBV6-2 or TRBV6-3 to TRBJ2-1; D may correspond to TRBD1 or TRBD2 (6 bases each). This CDR3 spans 15 amino acids. Trimming pared 3 bases from V and 2 bases from J, leaving 11 bases between. CDR1 MNHEY and CDR2 SVGEGT come from the germline V gene.

This clonotype was seen repeatedly, ten times or more. The rearrangement joins TRBV29-1 to TRBJ2-3, with TRBD2 as a possible D gene (6 bases). The CDR3 is 15 amino acids. V was trimmed by 3 bases and J by 0 bases, leaving 13 bases between them. Germline V gene data show CDR1 as SQVTM and CDR2 as ANQGSEA. Here the CDR3 reads CSVEAVAASTDTQYF. In DNA, the CDR3 is TGCAGCGTTGAGGCTGTAGCGGCTAGCACAGATACGCAGTATTTT.

In this sample, this clonotype turned up many times. The chain links TRBV20-1 to TRBJ2-2; TRBD2 matches at 8 bases. J lost 4 bases, V lost 3 bases, and 4 bases had no gene match. The CDR3 is 14 amino acids. Germline V gives CDR1 DFQATT, CDR2 SNEGSKA (reference sequence). The CDR3 DNA is TGCAGTGCTAGTGGGCTAGCGGGCACCGGGGAGCTGTTTTTT. Its translation: CSASGLAGTGELFF.

The chain links TRBV20-1 to TRBJ2-5; 11 bases map to TRBD2. Unmatched junction bases numbered 7, after V lost 5 bases and J lost 5 bases. CDR3 length: 14 residues. Germline loops: CDR1 DFQATT, CDR2 SNEGSKA (reference sequence). CDR3 nucleotide sequence: TGCAGTGCTCATAGCGGGGGGGCCGGGGAGACCCAGTACTTC. This translates into CSAHSGGAGETQYF.

This clonotype was seen at least ten times. The rearrangement links TRBV12-3 or TRBV12-4 to TRBJ1-1, with TRBD1 identical over 7 bases. There are 13 residues in the CDR3. V lost 6 bases, J lost 7 bases, and 8 bases stayed unmatched. DNA of the CDR3: TGTGCCAGCAGGCAATACAGGGGTGGTGAAGCTTTCTTT. This sequence encodes CASRQYRGGEAFF.

The V call is TRBV13, the J call TRBJ2-3; D is ambiguous. This CDR3 region has 14 residues. Germline V CDR1 and CDR2: PRHDT, FYEKMQ (reference sequence). V lost 2 bases and J lost 1, with 7 bases in between. The CDR3 region is CASSLSRGTDTQYF. For the CDR3, the DNA is TGTGCCAGCAGCTTATCTAGAGGCACAGATACGCAGTATTTT.

This clonotype was seen repeatedly, ten times or more. This chain joins TRBV20-1 and TRBJ1-5; the match to TRBD1 covers 9 bases. CDR1 is DFQATT and CDR2 is SNEGSKA in the germline V gene (reference sequence). The length of the CDR3 is 14 residues. Trimming cost V 5 bases and J 0 bases; bases outside gene matches: 2. In nucleotides, the CDR3 is TGCAGTGCTTGGACAGGGGTTAGCAATCAGCCCCAGCATTTT. Its translation: CSAWTGVSNQPQHF.

This clonotype was counted ten times or more. The chain employs TRBV10-3 and TRBJ1-2; D unresolved. The germline V gene encodes CDR1 ENHRY and CDR2 SYGVKD. The CDR3 has 12 residues. V was trimmed by 8 bases and J by 6 bases, leaving 13 bases between them. The CDR3 spells CAIFMRKDGYTF. CDR3 nucleotides: TGTGCCATCTTTATGAGGAAAGATGGCTACACCTTC.

The sample holds many counts of this clonotype. This chain links TRBV7-6 with TRBJ2-3, with D perhaps matching TRBD1 or TRBD2 (5 bases each). The ends were cut back, 5 bases at V and 6 bases at J, with 12 bases in the middle. Looked up from germline, CDR1 is SGHVS and CDR2 is FNYEAQ. This CDR3 is built from 13 residues. The CDR3 spells CASSLIWGDTQYF. CDR3 coding DNA: TGTGCCAGCAGCCTAATCTGGGGGGATACGCAGTATTTT.